The following is a T cell receptor beta chain sequence with its context. The data originate from a study of T cell repertoires in cytomegalovirus infection. TCRdb recomputed calls from the reads with MiXCR, one row per CDR3 protein. The table records some 100,000 distinct CDR3 sequences, 23% of them present only once. The CDR3 spans 17 residues. Germline values: CDR1 MGHRA, CDR2 YSYEKL. The V gene lost 3 bases and the J gene lost 4 bases, with 20 bases spanning the gap. The source material was CD8+ T cells from PBMCs. This chain joins TRBV4-1 and TRBJ2-3; perhaps TRBD2 as D (5 bases). The receptor's source is a human donor in good health (CMV status not recorded). Some clones in this sample may be carry-over from other donors' samples. The chain's CDR3 is CASSQTPAAGRADTQYF. DNA of the CDR3: TGCGCCAGCAGCCAGACCCCCGCAGCCGGGCGGGCAGATACGCAGTATTTT.